This T cell receptor beta chain came from a study of shared clonotypes between healthy human individuals (dated by TCRdb to the early 2020s). A note on the overall study: The cohort included a few men and two women between 18 and 49 years of age. The study deeply sequenced blood TCR repertoires of about 5 healthy adults to estimate repertoire size and the extent of clonotype sharing between individuals. To increase sequencing depth and limit assay-specific biases, TCR repertoire library preparation and sequencing were carried out by different laboratories using diverse techniques. Between about 0.8 and 9 billion PBMCs per donor were obtained by leukapheresis.

The donors were healthy, HIV-negative adults who had no recently reported acute infections or vaccinations. Every donor was a Caucasian adult residing in Nashville, Tennessee, USA. For unsorted samples, roughly 90 million PBMCs were counted, and genomic DNA was extracted using the QIAamp DNA Blood Mini kit. After blood collection by leukapheresis, PBMCs were isolated using Ficoll-Histopaque density gradient centrifugation and then cryopreserved in the vapor phase of liquid nitrogen. The germline ends are 7 bases apart after V is trimmed by 3 bases and J by 7 bases. For CDR1 and CDR2, the germline V gene lists WSHSY and SAAADI. The CDR3 spans 12 residues, from the cysteine through the phenylalanine. Only CDR3 DNA is held: 36 bases, read in frame from base 1. Using the deep immunoSEQ assay, multiplex PCR amplified TCR CDR3 regions from genomic DNA. Extracted genomic DNA from each cell subset was spread evenly across all wells of several immunoSEQ 96-well plates, with each plate serving as a replicate. For unsorted PBMC, roughly 0.3 ug genomic DNA, equal to 32,000 or so T cell genomes, was loaded into each replicate PCR. Genomic DNA from unsorted PBMC was sequenced over ten immunoSEQ deep assay plates. The purified libraries were quantified using a Qubit 3.0 fluorometer, sized with a Bioanalyzer 2100, and then quantified again using the KAPA Library Quantification kit. Every immunoSEQ 96-well plate was sequenced on a dedicated single-read 150-cycle Illumina NextSeq 550 flow cell. Per the original workflow: Because only junctional sequences without quality scores were contained in the immunoSEQ output, filtering matching that applied to full-length reads could not be performed. To assign V/J genes and CDR3, sequences were annotated against IMGT germline references using PyIR, a Python wrapper for IgBLAST v1.9. Reads were removed for weak V/J assignments (E-value above 1e-6), missing CDR3, stop codons, out-of-frame junctions, or ambiguous translated residues. V3J clonotypes were defined as sequences sharing an identical inferred V gene, J gene, and CDR3 amino acid sequence. To compute the percentage overlap between repertoires, the number of shared unique clonotypes was divided by the size of the smaller repertoire. Repertoire richness was assessed with RTK rarefaction, the Chao1 estimator, and Recon v2.1 estimates of unobserved clonotypes. TCRdb provides this immuneACCESS table in a form limited to in-frame rearrangements. Some clones are lacking; in checked studies, under half of them reflect an unresolved V gene, and why the rest are absent is not known. V, J and clone size were drawn from that table, and D and trimming were deduced from the DNA. The sample contains about 490,000 clones, 79% of them found a single time. The ten largest clones capture about 12% of the sample.

The paper as a whole reports these results and caveats: Because the study included only a small number of donors, the genetic and exposure-history diversity represented was limited. Pairwise subsampling led to the expectation that sequencing depth would affect the degree of clonotype sharing among donors. Sampling was restricted to blood, and TCR repertoires in tissues likely differ from the TCR repertoires found in blood.

The table lists this clone with a count of one. Its binding antigen is unknown. No qualities accompany the bases; no much larger clone lies one base away. The chain employs TRBV10-2 and TRBJ1-5, with TRBD1 as a weak D call on 5 bases. The source material was PBMCs. The source of this sequence is a woman in her forties in good health. Some clones in this sample may be carry-over from other donors' samples. The encoded CDR3 is CASSEWGQPQHF. The DNA is as follows: TGCGCCAGCAGTGAATGGGGCCAGCCCCAGCATTTT.